This TCR beta chain was recorded in a study of cytotoxic CD8 clonotypes in ibrutinib-treated CLL. Study details: Enrolment comprised over ten relapsed/refractory and more than 14 treatment-naive patients; approximately 18 were IGHV unmutated. Study-level results: Contraction or stability on treatment characterized the public clonotypes, which were uncommon.

Method: immunoSEQ multiplex PCR; TCRdb's copy keeps in-frame clones and lacks some. Here the sample spans hundreds of thousands of clones, roughly 79% being singletons. Notes on this clone: The antigen remains unidentified.

Germline lookup yields CDR1 MDHEN and CDR2 SYDVKM. CDR3 length: 14 amino acids. V was clipped by 3 bases and J by 1 base, with 7 bases between them. Sequenced here: PBMCs, sampled before ibrutinib treatment. The chain is built from TRBV28 and TRBJ1-5; tentatively, D is TRBD1 (5 bases). This TCR came from a human donor with chronic lymphocytic leukemia. This CDR3 reads CASSFSGSNQPQHF. The CDR3 DNA reads TGTGCCAGCAGTTTCTCAGGGAGCAATCAGCCCCAGCATTTT.